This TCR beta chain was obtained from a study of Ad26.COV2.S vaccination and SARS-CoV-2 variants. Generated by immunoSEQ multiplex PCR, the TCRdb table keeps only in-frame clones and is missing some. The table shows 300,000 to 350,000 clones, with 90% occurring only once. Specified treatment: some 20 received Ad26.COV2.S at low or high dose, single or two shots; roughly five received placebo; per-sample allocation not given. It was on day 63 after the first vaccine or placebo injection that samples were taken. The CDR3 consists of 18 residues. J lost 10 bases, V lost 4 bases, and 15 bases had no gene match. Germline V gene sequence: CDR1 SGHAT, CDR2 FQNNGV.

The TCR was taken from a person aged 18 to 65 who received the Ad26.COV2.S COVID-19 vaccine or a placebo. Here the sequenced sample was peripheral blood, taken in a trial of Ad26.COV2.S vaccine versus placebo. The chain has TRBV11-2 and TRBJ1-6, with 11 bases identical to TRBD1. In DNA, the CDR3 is TGTGCCAGCAGCTACTCTACGGACAGGGGGCTAAACGAATCACCCCTCCACTTT. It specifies CASSYSTDRGLNESPLHF. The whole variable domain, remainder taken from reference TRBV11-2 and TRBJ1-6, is EAGVAQSPRYKIIEKRQSVAFWCNPISGHATLYWYQQILGQGPKLLIQFQNNGVVDDSQLPKDRFSAERLKGVDSTLKIQPAKLEDSAVYLCASSYSTDRGLNESPLHFGNGTRLTVT.